The source of this TCR beta chain is a study of T-cell memory formation after mild COVID-19. Study in general: Largely donor-specific TCR clusters were found. The study's findings and limits: Clones shrinking between day 15 and 85 showed a balanced CD4/CD8 split, and those that grew later tilted toward CD4+.

TCRdb analysed the 5' RACE reads with MiXCR anew, one entry per CDR3 protein. This repertoire shows a few hundred thousand distinct CDR3 sequences, about 16% found once; its top ten account for approximately 23%. Germline lookup yields CDR1 SQVTM and CDR2 ANQGSEA. CDR3 length: 13 amino acids. The germline V and J ends were trimmed by 4 bases and 0 bases, with 10 bases remaining between them. With regard to this clonotype: The target antigen is unknown.

The specimen sequenced was PBMCs or a T cell subset sorted from them (not recorded which). The chain links TRBV29-1 to TRBJ2-7; D tentatively fits TRBD1 or TRBD2 (5 bases each). The receptor was derived from a man aged 18 to 30 who had mild COVID-19 (a few samples of this study predate the infection). Cell type and time point are not known. CDR3 region: CSVGGSFSYEQYF. CDR3 in DNA: TGCAGCGTTGGGGGGTCTTTCTCCTACGAGCAGTACTTC.